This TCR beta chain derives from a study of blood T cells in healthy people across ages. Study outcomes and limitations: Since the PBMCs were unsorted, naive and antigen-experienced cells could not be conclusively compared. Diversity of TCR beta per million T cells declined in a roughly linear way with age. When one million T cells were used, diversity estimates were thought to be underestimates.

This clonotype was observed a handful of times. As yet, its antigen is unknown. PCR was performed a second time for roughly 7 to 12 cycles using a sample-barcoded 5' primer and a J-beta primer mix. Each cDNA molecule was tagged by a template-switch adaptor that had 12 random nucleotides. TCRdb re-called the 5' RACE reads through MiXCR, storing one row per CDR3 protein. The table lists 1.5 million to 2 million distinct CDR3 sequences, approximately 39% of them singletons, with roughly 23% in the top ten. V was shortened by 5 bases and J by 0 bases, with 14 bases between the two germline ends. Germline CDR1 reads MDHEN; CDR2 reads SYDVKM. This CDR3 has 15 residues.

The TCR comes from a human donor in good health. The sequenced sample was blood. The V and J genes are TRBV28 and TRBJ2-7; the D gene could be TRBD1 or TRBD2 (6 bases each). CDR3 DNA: TGTGCCAGCAGTCCCCTGGGGGGCTACTCCTACGAGCAGTACTTC. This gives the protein CASSPLGGYSYEQYF.